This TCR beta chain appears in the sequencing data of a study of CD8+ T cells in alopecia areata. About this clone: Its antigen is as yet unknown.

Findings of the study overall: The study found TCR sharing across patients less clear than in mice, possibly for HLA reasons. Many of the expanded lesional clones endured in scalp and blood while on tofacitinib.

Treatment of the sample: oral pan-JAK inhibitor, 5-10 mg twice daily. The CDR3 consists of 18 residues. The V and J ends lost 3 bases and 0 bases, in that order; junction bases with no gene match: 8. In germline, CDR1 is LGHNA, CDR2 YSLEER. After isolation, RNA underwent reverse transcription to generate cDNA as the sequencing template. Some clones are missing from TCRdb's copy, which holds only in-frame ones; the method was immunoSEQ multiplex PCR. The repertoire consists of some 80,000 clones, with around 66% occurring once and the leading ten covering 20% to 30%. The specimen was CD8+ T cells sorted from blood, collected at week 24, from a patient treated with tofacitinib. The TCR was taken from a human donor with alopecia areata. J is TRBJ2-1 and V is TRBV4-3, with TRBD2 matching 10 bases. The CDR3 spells CASSHELSGGSSYNEQFF. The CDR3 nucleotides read TGCGCCAGCAGCCATGAGCTTAGCGGGGGGAGCTCCTACAATGAGCAGTTCTTC.